These T cell receptor beta chains were read from a single sample in a study of blood T cell repertoires in COVID-19. Here immunoSEQ multiplex PCR was the method, and the copy in TCRdb shows in-frame clones only, minus some. This table has 390,000 or so clones, about 90% appearing once. Sample: peripheral blood. All receptors come from a woman aged 25 to 39 with COVID-19, enrolled during active disease. Each CDR3 is given with its conserved first and last residue. Fields, in order: clone size, V gene, D gene, CDR3 length, J gene, CDR3 DNA, CDR3 protein. The D gene is left open where the match is weak. Clone sizes are given selectively: once, few, many, or a class where the clone is expanded.

size: few; V: TRBV18; D: NA; length: 15; J: TRBJ1-6; DNA: TGTGCCAGCTCACCAGGAGGGTATGATAATTCACCCCTCCACTTT; CDR3: CASSPGGYDNSPLHF
size: NA; V: TRBV19; D: NA; length: 15; J: TRBJ2-2; DNA: TGTGCCAGTAGTATAACCCCGACAGGCACCGGGGAGCTGTTTTTT; CDR3: CASSITPTGTGELFF
size: NA; V: TRBV9; D: TRBD1; length: 14; J: TRBJ1-4; DNA: TGTGCCAGCAGCGTAGAGGGGGCTGGAGAAAAACTGTTTTTT; CDR3: CASSVEGAGEKLFF
size: NA; V: TRBV9; D: NA; length: 16; J: TRBJ2-1; DNA: TGTGCCAGCAGCGTAGTTAGCGGAGTTTCCTACAATGAGCAGTTCTTC; CDR3: CASSVVSGVSYNEQFF
size: NA; V: TRBV19; D: TRBD2; length: 15; J: TRBJ2-1; DNA: TGTGCCAGTAGCTGGGGGGGAAGCTCCTACAATGAGCAGTTCTTC; CDR3: CASSWGGSSYNEQFF
size: once; V: TRBV9; D: NA; length: 13; J: TRBJ2-1; DNA: TGTGCCAGCAGCGTAGACTCGCGGTCAGGGGAGTTCTTC; CDR3: CASSVDSRSGEFF
size: NA; V: TRBV14; D: NA; length: 14; J: TRBJ2-7; DNA: TGTGCCAGCAGCCAAGACAGAACCTCCTACGAGCAGTACTTC; CDR3: CASSQDRTSYEQYF
size: NA; V: TRBV4-3; D: TRBD1; length: 16; J: TRBJ2-1; DNA: TGCGCCAGCAGCGGAACCCCCGGGACAGGGTACAATGAGCAGTTCTTC; CDR3: CASSGTPGTGYNEQFF
size: NA; V: TRBV5-1; D: TRBD1; length: 15; J: TRBJ2-5; DNA: TGCGCCAGCAGCGGGGGGACAGGGGGAGGAAAGACCCAGTACTTC; CDR3: CASSGGTGGGKTQYF
size: NA; V: TRBV9; D: TRBD2; length: 19; J: TRBJ2-2; DNA: TGTGCCAGCAGCGTTAAGATGAGATTAGCGGGAGGGAAGGCCGGGGAGCTGTTTTTT; CDR3: CASSVKMRLAGGKAGELFF
size: NA; V: TRBV6-5; D: TRBD2; length: 15; J: TRBJ2-7; DNA: TGTGCCAGCGGGGGGGGACTAGCGGGGTCCTACGAGCAGTACTTC; CDR3: CASGGGLAGSYEQYF
size: NA; V: TRBV18; D: TRBD1; length: 14; J: TRBJ2-3; DNA: TGTGCCAGCTCCCTACAGGGGATCACAGATACGCAGTATTTT; CDR3: CASSLQGITDTQYF
size: NA; V: TRBV6-2/TRBV6-3; D: TRBD2; length: 15; J: TRBJ2-7; DNA: TGTGCCAGCAGTGTAGCGGGGGGTCGACCCTACGAGCAGTACTTC; CDR3: CASSVAGGRPYEQYF
size: NA; V: TRBV13; D: TRBD1; length: 14; J: TRBJ1-1; DNA: TGTGCCAGCAGCCGAACAGGGGGCGGCACTGAAGCTTTCTTT; CDR3: CASSRTGGGTEAFF